The 3 T cell receptor beta chains reported below all come from one sample, sequenced in a study of blood T cell repertoires in COVID-19. Generated by immunoSEQ multiplex PCR, the TCRdb table keeps only in-frame clones and is missing some. The profile shows tens of thousands of clones, roughly 80% of them singletons. Sequenced material: peripheral blood. The receptors here all came from a woman aged 60 to 75 with acute or convalescent COVID-19.

The rearrangement uses TRBV7-2 and TRBJ2-3; 13 nucleotides line up with TRBD2. Germline CDR1 and CDR2: SGHTA and FQGNSA. CDR3 size: 16 residues. The junction had 3 bases not matched to a gene; V was cut back by 3 bases and J by 3 bases. The CDR3 region is CASSFQGLAGTDTQYF. DNA of the CDR3: TGTGCCAGCAGCTTTCAGGGACTAGCGGGAACAGATACGCAGTATTTT.

The CDR3 loop is CASSSQGQGGTGELFF. CDR3 nucleotide sequence: TGTGCCAGCAGCTCCCAGGGACAGGGGGGCACCGGGGAGCTGTTTTTT. The chain links TRBV7-8 to TRBJ2-2, with 11 bases lining up with TRBD1. J was trimmed by 4 bases and V by 4 bases; bases with no gene match: 5. The CDR3 sequence is 16 residues long. The germline V gene has CDR1 SGHVS and CDR2 FQNEAQ. Looking up the rest from reference TRBV7-8 and TRBJ2-2 gives the full variable domain: GAGVSQSPRYKVAKRGQDVALRCDPISGHVSLFWYQQALGQGPEFLTYFQNEAQLDKSGLPSDRFFAERPEGSVSTLKIQRTQQEDSAVYLCASSSQGQGGTGELFFGEGSRLTVL.

A single count supports this clone. The chain is built from TRBV19 and TRBJ1-1; TRBD1 matches 9 bases. Germline V lookup: CDR1 LNHDA, CDR2 SQIVND (reference sequence). This CDR3 region has 15 residues. The V segment lost 5 bases and the J segment 5 bases; nucleotides outside the gene matches: 9. CDR3 coding DNA: TGTGCCAGTAGTTTACCGGGACAGGGACGGACTGAAGCTTTCTTT. Amino acid sequence: CASSLPGQGRTEAFF.